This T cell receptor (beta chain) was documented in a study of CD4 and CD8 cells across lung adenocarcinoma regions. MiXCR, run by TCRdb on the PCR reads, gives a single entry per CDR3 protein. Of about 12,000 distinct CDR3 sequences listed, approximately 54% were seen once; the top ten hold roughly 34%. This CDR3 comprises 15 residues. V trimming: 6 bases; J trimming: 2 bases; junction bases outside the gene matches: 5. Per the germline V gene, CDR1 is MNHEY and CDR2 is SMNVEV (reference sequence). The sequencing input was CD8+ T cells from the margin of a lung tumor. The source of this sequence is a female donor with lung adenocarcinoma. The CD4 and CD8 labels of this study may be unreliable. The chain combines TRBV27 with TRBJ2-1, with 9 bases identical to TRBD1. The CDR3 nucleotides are TGTGCCAGCAGGCCCGGGACAGGGACCTACAATGAGCAGTTCTTC. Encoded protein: CASRPGTGTYNEQFF.